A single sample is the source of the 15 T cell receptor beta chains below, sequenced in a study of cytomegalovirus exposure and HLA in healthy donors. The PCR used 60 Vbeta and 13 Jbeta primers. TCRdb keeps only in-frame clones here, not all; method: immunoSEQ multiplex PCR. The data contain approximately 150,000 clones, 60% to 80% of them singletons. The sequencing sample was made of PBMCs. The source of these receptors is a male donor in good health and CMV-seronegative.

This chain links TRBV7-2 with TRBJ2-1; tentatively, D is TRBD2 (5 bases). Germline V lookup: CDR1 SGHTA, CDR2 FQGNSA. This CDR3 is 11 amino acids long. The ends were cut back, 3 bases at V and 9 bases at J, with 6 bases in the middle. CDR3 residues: CASSFRGEQFF. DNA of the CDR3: TGTGCCAGCAGCTTCCGGGGTGAGCAGTTCTTC. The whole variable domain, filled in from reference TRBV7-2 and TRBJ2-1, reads GAGVSQSPSNKVTEKGKDVELRCDPISGHTALYWYRQSLGQGLEFLIYFQGNSAPDKSGLPSDRFSAERTGGSVSTLTIQRTQQEDSAVYLCASSFRGEQFFGPGTRLTVL.

The CDR3 loop reads CASSTRLSYGYTF. The CDR3 nucleotides are TGTGCCAGTAGTACTAGACTGAGCTATGGCTACACCTTC. The rearrangement uses TRBV19 and TRBJ1-2; D is uncertain. V lost 4 bases to trimming and J lost 4 bases, with 10 bases between them. In germline, CDR1 is LNHDA, CDR2 SQIVND (reference sequence). The length of the CDR3 is 13 residues. Combining the CDR3 with reference TRBV19 and TRBJ1-2 gives the whole variable domain DGGITQSPKYLFRKEGQNVTLSCEQNLNHDAMYWYRQDPGQGLRLIYYSQIVNDFQKGDIAEGYSVSREKKESFPLTVTSAQKNPTAFYLCASSTRLSYGYTFGSGTRLTVV.

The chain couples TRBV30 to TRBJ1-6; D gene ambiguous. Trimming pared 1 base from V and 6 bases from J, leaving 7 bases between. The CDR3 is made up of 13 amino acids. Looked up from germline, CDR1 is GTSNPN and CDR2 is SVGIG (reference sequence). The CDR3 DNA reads TGTGCCTGGAGTGGGGGAGGTAATTCACCCCTCCACTTT. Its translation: CAWSGGGNSPLHF.

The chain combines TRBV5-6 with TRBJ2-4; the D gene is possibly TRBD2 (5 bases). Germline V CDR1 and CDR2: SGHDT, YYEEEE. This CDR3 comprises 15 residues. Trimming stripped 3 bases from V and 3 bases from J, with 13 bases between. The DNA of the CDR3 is TGTGCCAGCAGCTCGCGGGCCCTAATCAAAAACATTCAGTACTTC. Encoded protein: CASSSRALIKNIQYF.

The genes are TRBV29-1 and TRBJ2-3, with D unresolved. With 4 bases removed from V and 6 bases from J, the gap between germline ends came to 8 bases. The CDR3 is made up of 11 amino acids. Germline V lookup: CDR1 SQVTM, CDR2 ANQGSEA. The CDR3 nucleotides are TGCAGCGTTGGTTTAGAGGATACGCAGTATTTT. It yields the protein CSVGLEDTQYF.

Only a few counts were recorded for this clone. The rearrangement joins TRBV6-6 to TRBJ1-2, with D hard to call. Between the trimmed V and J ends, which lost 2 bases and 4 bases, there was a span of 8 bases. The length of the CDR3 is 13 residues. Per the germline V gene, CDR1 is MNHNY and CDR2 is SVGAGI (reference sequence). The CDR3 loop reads CASSYEAGYGYTF. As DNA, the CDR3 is TGTGCCAGCAGTTACGAAGCCGGCTATGGCTACACCTTC.

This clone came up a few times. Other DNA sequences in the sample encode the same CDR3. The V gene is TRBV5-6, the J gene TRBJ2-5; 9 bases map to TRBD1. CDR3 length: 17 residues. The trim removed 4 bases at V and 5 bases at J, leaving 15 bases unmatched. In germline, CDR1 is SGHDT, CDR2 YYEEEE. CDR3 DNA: TGTGCCAGCAGCCTACCGGTTGGGACAGGGTTCACGGAGACCCAGTACTTC. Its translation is CASSLPVGTGFTETQYF.

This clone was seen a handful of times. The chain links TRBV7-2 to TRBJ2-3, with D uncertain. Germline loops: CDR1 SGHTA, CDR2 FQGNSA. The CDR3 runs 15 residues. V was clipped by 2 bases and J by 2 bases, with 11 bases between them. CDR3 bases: TGTGCCAGCAGCTTACGAGGAAAATACACAGATACGCAGTATTTT. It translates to CASSLRGKYTDTQYF. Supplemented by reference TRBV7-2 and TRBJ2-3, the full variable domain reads GAGVSQSPSNKVTEKGKDVELRCDPISGHTALYWYRQSLGQGLEFLIYFQGNSAPDKSGLPSDRFSAERTGGSVSTLTIQRTQQEDSAVYLCASSLRGKYTDTQYFGPGTRLTVL.

The CDR3 nucleotides are TGTGCCAGTAAAGGGGACTTTAACACCGGGGAGCTGTTTTTT. It is translated as CASKGDFNTGELFF. The V gene is TRBV6-6, the J gene TRBJ2-2, with D perhaps TRBD2 (6 bases). V lost 9 bases, J lost 2 bases, and 13 bases lay in between. CDR3 length equals 14 residues. Germline V gene lookup returns CDR1 MNHNY and CDR2 SVGAGI (reference sequence).

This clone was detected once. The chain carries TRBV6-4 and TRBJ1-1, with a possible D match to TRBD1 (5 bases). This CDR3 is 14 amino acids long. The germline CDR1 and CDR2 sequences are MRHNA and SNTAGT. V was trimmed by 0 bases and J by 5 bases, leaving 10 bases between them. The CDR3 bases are TGTGCCAGCAGTGACTCGTGGGGGGATACTGAAGCTTTCTTT. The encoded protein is CASSDSWGDTEAFF.

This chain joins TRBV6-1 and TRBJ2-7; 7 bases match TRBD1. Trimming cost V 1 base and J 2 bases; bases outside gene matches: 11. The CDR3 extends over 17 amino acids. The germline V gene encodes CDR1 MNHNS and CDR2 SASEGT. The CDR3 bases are TGTGCCAGCAGTGAAGAGGGGCGCAGGGGGAGACCCTACGAGCAGTACTTC. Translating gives CASSEEGRRGRPYEQYF.

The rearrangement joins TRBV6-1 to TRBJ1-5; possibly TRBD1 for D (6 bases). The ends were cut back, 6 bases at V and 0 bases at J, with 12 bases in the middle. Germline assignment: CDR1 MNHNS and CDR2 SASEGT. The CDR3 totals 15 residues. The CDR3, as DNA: TGTGCCAGCAGGGGGGGGGCCTATAGCAATCAGCCCCAGCATTTT. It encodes CASRGGAYSNQPQHF.

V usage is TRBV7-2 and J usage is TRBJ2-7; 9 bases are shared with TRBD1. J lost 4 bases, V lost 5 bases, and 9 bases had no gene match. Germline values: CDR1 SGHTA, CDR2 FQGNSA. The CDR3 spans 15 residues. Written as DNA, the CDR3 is TGTGCCAGCAGCATACCGGACAGGGGAACGTACGAGCAGTACTTC. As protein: CASSIPDRGTYEQYF.

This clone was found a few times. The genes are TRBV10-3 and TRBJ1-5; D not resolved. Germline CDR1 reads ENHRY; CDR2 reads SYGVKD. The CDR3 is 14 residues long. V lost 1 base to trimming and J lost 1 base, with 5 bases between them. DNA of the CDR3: TGTGCCATCAGTGAGTTCAGGAGCAATCAGCCCCAGCATTTT. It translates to CAISEFRSNQPQHF.

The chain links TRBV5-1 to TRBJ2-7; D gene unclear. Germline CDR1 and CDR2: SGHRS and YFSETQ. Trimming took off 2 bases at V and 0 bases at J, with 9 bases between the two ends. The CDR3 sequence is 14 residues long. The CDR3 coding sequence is TGCGCCAGCAGCTTCGGGTCCGGCTCCTACGAGCAGTACTTC. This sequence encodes CASSFGSGSYEQYF.